This T cell receptor (beta chain) was identified in a study of blood T cell repertoires in COVID-19. The germline CDR1 and CDR2 sequences are LNHNV and YYDKDF (reference sequence). The CDR3 spans 14 residues. V shed 1 base and J shed 7 bases, with 11 bases lying between them. Clones were sequenced by immunoSEQ multiplex PCR, and TCRdb holds only the in-frame ones, with some missing. The sample includes a few hundred thousand clones, around four fifths of them seen just once. Sequencing was carried out using PBMCs or T cells enriched from blood (not recorded which). The chain carries TRBV15 and TRBJ1-5, with unresolved D. The origin of this receptor is a middle-aged man who had recovered from COVID-19. The CDR3 loop reads CATSRGEAGQPQHF. As DNA, the CDR3 is TGTGCCACCAGCAGAGGAGAGGCCGGGCAGCCCCAGCATTTT.